This T cell receptor (beta chain) was sequenced during a study of blood T cell repertoires in COVID-19. Study-level background: The samples span acute and convalescent COVID-19 from the United States, Italy and Spain. Nucleic acid was either cDNA or gDNA, and it came from T cells, B-cell-depleted T cells, or PBMCs.

Seattle's enrolled individuals joined amid active infection and were then monitored longitudinally. This CDR3 comprises 14 residues. Germline values: CDR1 LGHDT, CDR2 YNNKEL (reference sequence). Losses at the gene ends were 5 bases for V and 4 bases for J; bases not matched to a gene: 7. In the authors' methods: Estimation of nucleated cell counts relied on the amplification of reference gene primers. Profiling relied on immunoSEQ multiplex PCR, and the TCRdb table lists in-frame clones only, not all of them. V, J and clone size are those of that table, while D and trimming were read from the DNA. The sample includes roughly 340,000 clones, roughly 90% of them seen just once.

This chain uses TRBV3-1 (or the pseudogene TRBV3-2) with TRBJ2-5; 7 nucleotides align to TRBD2. This sequence originates from a woman in her twenties or thirties with COVID-19, enrolled during active disease. The sequencing input was peripheral blood. This CDR3 is CASSNPAGLETQYF. The DNA for the CDR3 is TGTGCCAGCAGCAACCCAGCGGGGTTAGAGACCCAGTACTTC.